This T cell receptor beta chain originates from a study of naive and memory T cell subsets (dated by TCRdb to the late 2010s). Some background on the complete study: Sorted naive and memory T cell subsets from peripheral blood were analyzed in the study using a UMI-based, open-source pipeline for TCR alpha and beta sequencing. The results of the functional CMV T cell responses matched the IgG serology results in every case. RNA was DNase-treated and reverse transcribed with TCR constant-region primers, mostly using SuperScript III. Broader findings and caveats from the paper: In both CD4 and CD8 cells, going from naive through CM, EM and EMRA, the Gini index went up while Shannon and inverse Simpson diversity went down. A few larger clonotypes were present in naive repertoires, particularly the CD8 repertoires, and these clonotypes were possibly memory cells re-expressing CD45RA. Following error correction, more than 90% of naive TCR sequences occurred only once, which made naive abundance distributions much steeper than those of memory subsets. The repertoire findings for the naive and memory subsets could not be validated against a ground truth, as none was available. Single alpha or beta chain sequences, rather than paired alpha/beta receptors, were used to define clonotypes. The abundance of TCRs followed a power law with an exponent that differed between naive and memory subsets yet stayed consistent across the three individuals. RNA-based TCR counts may be influenced by expression changes linked to T cell activation and differentiation.

Only a few counts were recorded for this clonotype. The antigen this receptor binds is unknown. No base-level quality is on record; no much larger clone is a single base apart. Library preparation was by UMI-ligation and nested PCR. To cover both TRBC1 and TRBC2, the beta constant-region primer consisted of an equimolar mix of two oligonucleotides. Four rounds of PCR, combining the SP2 primer with nested alpha and beta constant-region primers, were used to amplify the ligated cDNA. A single-stranded oligonucleotide containing the SP2 primer and a 12-nucleotide UMI was joined to the 3' end of the cDNA by T4 RNA ligase 1. Incubation of the ligation reaction was carried out at 16 degrees C for about 18-25 hours. PCR2 was usually performed as a SYBR Green qPCR and halted at a preset threshold so that over-amplification would not occur. Agencourt AMPure XP magnetic beads were used for all purifications after the first. Library quantification was done by Qubit, followed by a TapeStation check on which the main peak was expected at around 650 bp. Sequencing of the pooled libraries was done on an Illumina MiSeq using v2 2x251 paired-end kits, which typically yielded roughly 0.9-2.2 million reads per sample. Each sample was pooled at approximately 4.3 nM, and about 5-8% PhiX was included to help cluster recognition. The source study handled its data this way. V and J genes were assigned to Demultiplexor-processed FASTQ reads by Decombinator through tag matching, with a single base-pair mismatch being allowed. By using UMIs, Collapsinator corrected both sequencing errors and the frequency errors caused by PCR heterogeneity. CDR3Translator translated TCRs and extracted CDR3s from the conserved cysteine to the FGXG phenylalanine, flagging non-productive sequences. Gini, Shannon entropy and inverse Simpson indices were calculated on repertoires that had been subsampled to equal numbers of UMI-defined TCRs. Within the linear range, a power law was fitted by maximum likelihood to the distributions of clonotype abundance. For one naive CD8 sample, the pipeline and MIGEC produced similar UMI counts, unique TCR numbers and clonal distributions. One analysis removed from the naive repertoire any naive TCRs that were also present in any memory subset from the same donor. A set of roughly 6,600 CMV-associated CDR3 sequences, compiled from VDJdb and a published dataset, was used to search the repertoires. TCRdb handled the public reads itself, with Q25 trimming in fastp and clone calling in MiXCR, and kept productive beta chains. Records with the same CDR3 protein are collapsed into one entry carrying the most frequent genes and DNA. TCRdb, rather than the study authors, made the V and J calls. The sample yields about 99,000 distinct CDR3 sequences; about 14% were counted once. Around 2.8% of the sample is in the top ten clones.

Separate amplification of TCR alpha and beta chain libraries was performed from the second PCR step onward. Donor CMV status was determined by IFNgamma production from CD4+ T cells after overnight stimulation of fresh PBMCs with CMV viral lysate. CD4 T cells were positively selected using Miltenyi beads, after which CD8 T cells were positively selected from the CD4-negative fraction. Cells stained for CD3, CD4, CD8, CD45RA, CD27 and a live/dead dye were sorted on a BD Aria II into four subsets by CD45RA and CD27. Three healthy volunteers provided blood, and the blood of each volunteer was split into CD4 and CD8 T cells and then into four differentiation subsets. Approximately 120 ml of peripheral blood was collected from each donor, and PBMC were isolated by Ficoll-Paque PLUS density-gradient centrifugation. After sorting, cells were lysed in RLT buffer, RNA was extracted using a Qiagen RNeasy kit, and the extracted RNA was stored at -80 degrees C.

In the germline V gene, CDR1 corresponds to SGHRS and CDR2 to YFSETQ. V loses 1 base at its end and J loses 8 bases; junction bases beyond the gene matches: 3. From the cysteine through the phenylalanine, the CDR3 covers 13 amino acids. Only CDR3 DNA is held: 39 bases, read in frame from base 1. This clonotype was sampled from a human donor in good health. Recombination connected TRBV5-1 to TRBJ2-1, and 7 bases in between align with TRBD2. Specimen: naive CD8+ T cells from blood. In the paper's terms, the cell subset or site label means: naive T cells, CD45RA high CD27+. The DNA is TGCGCCAGCAGCTTGCTGGGAGGGGATGAGCAGTTCTTC. Translated, it reads CASSLLGGDEQFF.